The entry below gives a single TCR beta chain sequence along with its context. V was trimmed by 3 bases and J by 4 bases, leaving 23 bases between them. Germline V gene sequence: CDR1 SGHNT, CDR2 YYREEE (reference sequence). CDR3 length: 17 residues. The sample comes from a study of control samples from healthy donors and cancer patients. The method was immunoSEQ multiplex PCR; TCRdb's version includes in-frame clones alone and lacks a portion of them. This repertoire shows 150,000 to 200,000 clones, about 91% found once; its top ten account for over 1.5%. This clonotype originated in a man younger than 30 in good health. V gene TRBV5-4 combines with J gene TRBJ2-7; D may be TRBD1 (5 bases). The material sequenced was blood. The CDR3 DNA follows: TGTGCCAGCAGCTCTGCCTTGGTCAGGGTAGGAACTTACGAGCAGTACTTC. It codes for CASSSALVRVGTYEQYF.